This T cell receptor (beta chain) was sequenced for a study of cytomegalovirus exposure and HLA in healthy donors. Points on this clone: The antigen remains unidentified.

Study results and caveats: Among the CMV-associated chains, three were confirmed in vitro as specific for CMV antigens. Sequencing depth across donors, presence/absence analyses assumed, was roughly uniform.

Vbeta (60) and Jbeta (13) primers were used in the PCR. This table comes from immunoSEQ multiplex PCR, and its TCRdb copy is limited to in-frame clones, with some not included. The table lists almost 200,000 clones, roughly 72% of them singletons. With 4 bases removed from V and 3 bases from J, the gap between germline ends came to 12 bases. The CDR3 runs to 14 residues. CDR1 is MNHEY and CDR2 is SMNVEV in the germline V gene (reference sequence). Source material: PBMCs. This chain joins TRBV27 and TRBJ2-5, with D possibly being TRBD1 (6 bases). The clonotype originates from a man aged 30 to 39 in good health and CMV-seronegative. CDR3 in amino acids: CASSSWTEKETQYF. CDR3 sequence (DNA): TGTGCCAGCAGTTCATGGACAGAGAAAGAGACCCAGTACTTC.